The T cell receptor (beta chain) under discussion was sequenced for a study of T cells after yellow fever vaccination. Regarding the study as a whole: Abundant clonotypes from the bulk population could contaminate FACS-sorted repertoires. Subsequent to the booster, the majority of primary-vaccination clones reappeared (around 96% CD4, 88% CD8). Though weaker, the secondary response peaked faster, on day 5 versus 15.

This clonotype was counted at least ten times. Its antigen remains unknown. A universal primer site and UMIs were added as TCR cDNA was made by 5'RACE template switching. TCRdb called the 5' RACE reads again in MiXCR, with one record for every CDR3 protein. The data hold some 350,000 distinct CDR3 sequences, with 6.2% observed a single time. This CDR3 is 12 amino acids long. With 5 bases removed from V and 8 bases from J, the gap between germline ends came to 10 bases. This receptor was identified in a man aged 25 to 45 who received the YFV17D yellow fever vaccine. The sample consisted of PBMCs, taken 5 days after the yellow fever booster vaccination. The V call is TRBV12-3 or TRBV12-4, the J call TRBJ2-1; TRBD1 is a possible D gene (6 bases). The CDR3 reads CASSPYRDEQFF. Here the CDR3 DNA reads TGTGCCAGCAGTCCCTACAGGGATGAGCAGTTCTTC.